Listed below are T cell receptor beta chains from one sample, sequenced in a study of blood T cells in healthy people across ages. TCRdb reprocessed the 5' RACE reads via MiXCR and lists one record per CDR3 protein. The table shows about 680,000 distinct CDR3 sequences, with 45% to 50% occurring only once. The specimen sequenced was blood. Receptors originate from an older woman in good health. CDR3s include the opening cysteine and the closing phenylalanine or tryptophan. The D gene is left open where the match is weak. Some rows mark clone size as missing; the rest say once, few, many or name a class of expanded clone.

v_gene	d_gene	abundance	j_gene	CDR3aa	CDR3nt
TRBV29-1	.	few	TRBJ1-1	CSVYPGMGTEAFF	TGCAGCGTTTATCCGGGTATGGGCACTGAAGCTTTCTTT
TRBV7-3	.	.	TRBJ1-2	CASSLEGQSTYGYTF	TGTGCCAGCAGCCTTGAGGGGCAATCTACATATGGCTACACCTTC
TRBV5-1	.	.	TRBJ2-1	CASSLRDIYNEQFF	TGCGCCAGCAGCCTCCGGGACATTTACAATGAGCAGTTCTTC
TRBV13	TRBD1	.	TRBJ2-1	CASSKDRGNYNEQFF	TGTGCCAGCAGCAAGGACAGGGGAAACTACAATGAGCAGTTCTTC
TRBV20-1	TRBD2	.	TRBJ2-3	CSARIAGVRVTDTQYF	TGCAGTGCTAGAATAGCGGGAGTCAGAGTCACAGATACGCAGTATTTT
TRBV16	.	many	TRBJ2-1	CASSQLAGSYNEQFF	TGTGCCAGCAGCCAATTGGCAGGGTCCTACAATGAGCAGTTCTTC
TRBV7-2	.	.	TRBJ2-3	CASSLVGGNTDTQYF	TGTGCCAGCAGCTTAGTCGGCGGGAACACAGATACGCAGTATTTT
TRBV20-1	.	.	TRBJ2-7	CSAREDYPGLYYEQYF	TGCAGTGCTAGAGAAGATTATCCGGGACTTTACTACGAGCAGTACTTC
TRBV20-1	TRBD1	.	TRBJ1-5	CSANRGGNQPQHF	TGCAGTGCCAACAGGGGTGGCAATCAGCCCCAGCATTTT
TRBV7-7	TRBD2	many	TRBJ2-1	CASSLTTGGEQFF	TGTGCTAGCAGCTTAACGACCGGGGGGGAGCAGTTCTTC
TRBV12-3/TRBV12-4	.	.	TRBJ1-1	CASSLASRGAAFF	TGTGCCAGCAGTTTAGCGTCTAGGGGGGCGGCTTTCTTT
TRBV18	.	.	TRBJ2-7	CASSPPGRKISYEQYF	TGTGCCAGCTCACCACCGGGACGGAAGATCTCCTACGAGCAGTACTTC
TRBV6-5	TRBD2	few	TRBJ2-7	CASSPSGRAFYEQYF	TGTGCCAGCAGTCCTAGCGGGAGGGCCTTTTACGAGCAGTACTTC
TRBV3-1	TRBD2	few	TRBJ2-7	CASSQAGGTNSYEQYF	TGTGCCAGCAGCCAAGCCGGGGGGACCAACTCCTACGAGCAGTACTTC
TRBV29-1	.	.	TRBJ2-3	CSVDRSGTQYF	TGCAGCGTTGATCGGTCAGGTACGCAGTATTTT